This TCR beta chain was observed in a study of blood T cell repertoires in COVID-19. The method was immunoSEQ multiplex PCR; TCRdb's version includes in-frame clones alone and lacks a portion of them. The table has around 150,000 clones, roughly 80% seen once. This clonotype was obtained from a man between 65 and 80 years old with acute or convalescent COVID-19. The sequencing input was peripheral blood.

For the CDR3, the DNA is TGTGCCAGCAGCAAAGGCCGCGGACAGGGGAACACTGAAGCTTTCTTT. This gives the protein CASSKGRGQGNTEAFF. The gene calls are TRBV21-1 and TRBJ1-1; the DNA was not compared with TRBD1, the D call given in the table. TRBV21-1 is described as a pseudogene. CDR3 size: 16 residues.